The 21 T cell receptor beta chains presented below share a single source sample, sequenced in a study of blood T cells in healthy people across ages. A J-beta primer mix and a sample-barcoded 5' primer were used in a second PCR of roughly 7 to 12 cycles. Using its own MiXCR run on the 5' RACE reads, TCRdb lists one record per CDR3 protein. The table has 1,300,000 or so distinct CDR3 sequences, approximately 59% seen once; the top ten hold over 5.5%. The specimen sequenced was blood. The receptors here all came from a young man in good health.

The chain couples TRBV27 to TRBJ2-5; tentatively, D is TRBD1 (6 bases). The CDR3 length is 14 residues. Germline V gene sequence: CDR1 MNHEY, CDR2 SMNVEV (reference sequence). V was clipped by 1 base and J by 3 bases, with 9 bases between them. The CDR3 bases are TGTGCCAGCAGTTTATGGGGGCCAGAAGAGACCCAGTACTTC. Translating it yields CASSLWGPEETQYF.

This rearrangement joins TRBV4-1 to TRBJ2-7; the D gene could be TRBD1 or TRBD2 (5 bases each). V lost 5 bases and J lost 2, with 19 bases in between. The germline V gene has CDR1 MGHRA and CDR2 YSYEKL. The CDR3 is 16 residues long. CDR3 sequence: CASSVRTGGVTYEQYF. The CDR3 DNA is TGCGCCAGCAGCGTCCGGACTGGGGGTGTCACCTACGAGCAGTACTTC.

This chain's CDR3 is CASSLLAGAADTQYF. CDR3 nucleotide sequence: TGTGCCAGCAGTCTTCTAGCGGGAGCGGCAGATACGCAGTATTTT. The rearrangement links TRBV25-1 to TRBJ2-3; 10 bases line up with TRBD2. Germline assignment: CDR1 MGHDK and CDR2 SYGVNS. This CDR3 region has 15 residues. V gave up 5 bases and J gave up 4 bases; unmatched junction bases: 6.

This clonotype was seen only once. The CDR3 coding sequence is TGTGCCAGCACCCATACTAGCGGGGGGGACAATGAGCAGTTCTTC. It yields the protein CASTHTSGGDNEQFF. The chain has TRBV3-1 and TRBJ2-1; 13 bases line up with TRBD2. The V and J ends lost 7 bases and 5 bases, in that order; junction bases with no gene match: 5. CDR1 is LGHDT, CDR2 YNNKEL, per germline (reference sequence). The CDR3 has 15 residues.

J is TRBJ1-2 and V is TRBV4-1; 8 bases are shared with TRBD1. V was clipped by 0 bases and J by 7 bases; unmatched bases: 10. Looked up from germline, CDR1 is MGHRA and CDR2 is YSYEKL. CDR3 length: 16 amino acids. The CDR3 region is CASSQDTGGRFGGYTF. CDR3 in DNA: TGCGCCAGCAGCCAAGATACAGGGGGAAGGTTTGGTGGCTACACCTTC.

V gene TRBV5-1 combines with J gene TRBJ2-1, with D tentatively TRBD2 (6 bases). Germline V CDR1 and CDR2: SGHRS, YFSETQ. This CDR3 comprises 11 residues. With 7 bases removed from V and 10 bases from J, the gap between germline ends came to 12 bases. The CDR3 sequence is CASWGVNEQFF. The CDR3 DNA reads TGCGCCAGCTGGGGGGTCAACGAGCAGTTCTTC.

The chain joins TRBV28 to TRBJ2-1, with 9 positions matching TRBD1. Germline trimming cut 6 bases from V and 6 bases from J; bases unmatched to any gene: 15. The germline V gene has CDR1 MDHEN and CDR2 SYDVKM. The CDR3 has 17 amino acids. The CDR3 reads CASSPPLGTGRLNEQFF. In DNA, the CDR3 is TGTGCCAGCAGCCCGCCCCTTGGGACAGGGAGACTCAATGAGCAGTTCTTC.

This clonotype was detected only a few times. The chain joins TRBV11-2 to TRBJ2-7, with 10 bases lining up with TRBD1. This CDR3 is built from 16 residues. The germline CDR1 and CDR2 sequences are SGHAT and FQNNGV. The V and J ends lost 6 bases and 3 bases, in that order; junction bases with no gene match: 11. CDR3 loop: CASRPLKGQGIYEQYF. CDR3 sequence (DNA): TGTGCCAGCAGGCCCCTAAAGGGACAGGGGATCTACGAGCAGTACTTC. Drawing the rest from reference TRBV11-2 and TRBJ2-7, the complete variable domain is EAGVAQSPRYKIIEKRQSVAFWCNPISGHATLYWYQQILGQGPKLLIQFQNNGVVDDSQLPKDRFSAERLKGVDSTLKIQPAKLEDSAVYLCASRPLKGQGIYEQYFGPGTRLTVT.

Turning to this clonotype: One end of the junction varies from germline; a read error may be responsible. The V call is TRBV4-2, the J call TRBJ2-7; D might be TRBD2 (5 bases). There are 17 residues in the CDR3. From germline, CDR1 is LGHNA and CDR2 YNFKEQ. The CDR3 reads CAGSQDLNPEVGYEQYF. In nucleotides, the CDR3 is TGTGCCGGCAGCCAAGACCTAAATCCGGAGGTGGGCTACGAGCAGTACTTC.

The chain combines TRBV10-3 with TRBJ2-3, with no clear D. The V end lost 3 bases, the J end lost 8 bases, and 9 bases lay between the germline ends. Germline values: CDR1 ENHRY, CDR2 SYGVKD. This CDR3 has 12 amino acids. CDR3 coding DNA: TGTGCCATCAGTGATGAACAGAGTACGCAGTATTTT. Its protein product is CAISDEQSTQYF.

This clonotype was detected only a few times. The J gene is TRBJ2-1, the V gene TRBV7-9, with 9 bases that match TRBD1. Germline lookup yields CDR1 SEHNR and CDR2 FQNEAQ (reference sequence). After removal of 7 bases from V and 10 bases from J, the junction contained 14 bases not matched to a gene. This CDR3 is built from 15 residues. The CDR3 nucleotides are TGTGCCAGCAACGCCTGGAACAGGGGGCACGAGGAGCAGTTCTTC. Protein product: CASNAWNRGHEEQFF.

The V call is TRBV7-8, the J call TRBJ1-2; D remains ambiguous. Germline V CDR1 and CDR2: SGHVS, FQNEAQ. The CDR3 is 16 amino acids. V was clipped by 5 bases and J by 6 bases, with 22 bases between them. Here the CDR3 reads CASSPSGNSRWDGYTF. The CDR3 DNA reads as TGTGCCAGCAGCCCATCCGGGAACTCGCGATGGGATGGCTACACCTTC.

About this clonotype itself: This may be a read error: a much more frequent sequence differs by one nucleotide. This sequence joins TRBV27 and TRBJ2-7; weak D call: TRBD2 (5 bases). The CDR3 covers 16 residues. V was trimmed by 7 bases and J by 2 bases, leaving 21 bases between them. Germline CDR1 reads MNHEY; CDR2 reads SMNVEV (reference sequence). The CDR3 DNA is TGTGCCAGCATTTTTCGGGAAGAAAGGAGGCCCTACGAGCAGTACTTC. As protein: CASIFREERRPYEQYF.

The chain links TRBV6-1 to TRBJ1-1; D is perhaps TRBD1 (6 bases). This CDR3 has 13 residues. Germline values: CDR1 MNHNS, CDR2 SASEGT. V gave up 2 bases and J gave up 11 bases, with 15 bases separating them. This CDR3 is CASSEISGAAAFF. CDR3 in DNA: TGTGCCAGCAGTGAAATATCAGGGGCTGCGGCTTTCTTT.

The chain is built from TRBV10-3 and TRBJ2-5; D not certain. CDR1 is ENHRY, CDR2 SYGVKD, per germline. V shed 0 bases and J shed 4 bases, with 6 bases lying between them. The CDR3 loop spans 13 amino acids. The chain's CDR3 is CAISESVGETQYF. CDR3 coding DNA: TGTGCCATCAGTGAGTCCGTGGGAGAGACCCAGTACTTC.

This clonotype came up once. This rearrangement joins TRBV4-1 to TRBJ1-6; 7 bases are shared with TRBD1. CDR3 size: 14 residues. Germline V gene lookup returns CDR1 MGHRA and CDR2 YSYEKL. V dropped 2 bases and J dropped 9; count of bases not matched to a gene: 4. This CDR3 is CASSQLQGVSPLHF. CDR3 nucleotides: TGCGCCAGCAGCCAACTCCAGGGGGTTTCACCCCTCCACTTT.

The chain joins TRBV5-1 to TRBJ2-1, with D perhaps TRBD2 (6 bases). CDR3 length: 15 amino acids. Deletions cut 3 bases from V and 6 bases from J, with 16 bases between. Per germline, CDR1 SGHRS and CDR2 YFSETQ. In DNA, the CDR3 is TGCGCCAGCAGCTCACTAGCTTATACGAGCAATGAGCAGTTCTTC. Translation gives CASSSLAYTSNEQFF. The variable domain in full, completed from reference TRBV5-1 and TRBJ2-1, reads KAGVTQTPRYLIKTRGQQVTLSCSPISGHRSVSWYQQTPGQGLQFLFEYFSETQRNKGNFPGRFSGRQFSNSRSEMNVSTLELGDSALYLCASSSLAYTSNEQFFGPGTRLTVL.

This chain joins TRBV7-9 and TRBJ1-5; D is possibly TRBD1 (5 bases). Germline V gives CDR1 SEHNR, CDR2 FQNEAQ (reference sequence). The V gene lost 4 bases and the J gene lost 7 bases, with 14 bases spanning the gap. There are 14 residues in the CDR3. The CDR3 spells CASSSISGGQPQHF. CDR3 coding DNA: TGTGCCAGCAGCTCTATCTCCGGGGGACAGCCCCAGCATTTT.

Turning to this clonotype: A much larger clone sits a single nucleotide away, making a read error possible. This chain links TRBV6-1 with TRBJ2-4; D is unresolved. Matching the DNA end better, TRBJ2-7 makes the J call doubtful. This CDR3 region has 12 residues. CDR1 and CDR2 (germline): MNHNS, SASEGT. In DNA, the CDR3 is TGTACCACGGCTCCGGGTATCAGCGAGCAGTACTTC. Amino acids: CTTAPGISEQYF.

The V and J genes are TRBV5-1 and TRBJ2-5; TRBD1 might be the D (5 bases). Germline V gene sequence: CDR1 SGHRS, CDR2 YFSETQ. Trimming left V 4 bases short and J 2 bases short, with 12 bases between. This CDR3 has 14 amino acids. The CDR3 loop is CASSRADRQETQYF. CDR3 in DNA: TGCGCCAGCAGCCGAGCCGACAGACAAGAGACCCAGTACTTC.

This clonotype was recorded a few times. Germline and junction disagree at one end, which may indicate a read error. The V call is TRBV12-5, the J call TRBJ2-1; possibly TRBD1 or TRBD2 for D (5 bases each). The CDR3 contains 12 residues. Germline lookup yields CDR1 LGHNT and CDR2 FRNRAP. CDR3 coding DNA: TGTGCTAGTGGCTTGGTGGGGGATCAGCAGTTCTTC. It translates to CASGLVGDQQFF.